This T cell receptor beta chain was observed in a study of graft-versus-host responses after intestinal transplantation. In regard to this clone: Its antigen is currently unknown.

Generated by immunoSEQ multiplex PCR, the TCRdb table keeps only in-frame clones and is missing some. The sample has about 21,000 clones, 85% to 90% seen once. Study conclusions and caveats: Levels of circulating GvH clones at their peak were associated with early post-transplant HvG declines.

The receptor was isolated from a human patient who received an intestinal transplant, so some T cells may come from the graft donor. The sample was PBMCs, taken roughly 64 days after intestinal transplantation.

The CDR3 reads CASSHPMISYNSPLHF. CDR3 bases: TGCGCCAGCAGCCACCCAATGATCTCCTATAATTCACCCCTCCACTTT. V and J are TRBV4-1 and TRBJ1-6; no clear D gene. Trimming removed 3 bases from V and 0 bases from J, with 9 bases in between. The CDR3 has 16 amino acids. CDR1 and CDR2 from the germline V gene are MGHRA and YSYEKL.